Below, 3 T cell receptor beta chains from the same sample are listed, as sequenced in a study of Tregs in tolerant kidney transplant recipients. Data came from immunoSEQ multiplex PCR; TCRdb stores just in-frame clones and leaves some out. The sample has fewer than 150,000 clones, 85% to 95% seen once. Sequencing input: CD4+ T cells from blood. The receptors originated from a human donor in good health.

The chain links TRBV7-2 to TRBJ2-2, with TRBD1 as a possible D gene (6 bases). Trimming removed 5 bases at V and 3 bases at J, with 16 bases between. CDR3 length: 16 amino acids. Germline V gene sequence: CDR1 SGHTA, CDR2 FQGNSA. The DNA of the CDR3 is TGTGCCAGCAGCCGTAGTCAGGGGCCCTACACCGGGGAGCTGTTTTTT. It is translated as CASSRSQGPYTGELFF.

This chain uses TRBV2 with TRBJ2-1; a possible D gene is TRBD2 (7 bases). This CDR3 is 16 amino acids long. Germline values: CDR1 SNHLY, CDR2 FYNNEI. V was trimmed by 7 bases and J by 4 bases, leaving 20 bases between them. CDR3 protein: CASTVRGGEGYNEQFF. The CDR3 nucleotides are TGTGCCAGCACCGTAAGGGGGGGCGAGGGATACAATGAGCAGTTCTTC. Full variable domain (missing parts from reference TRBV2 and TRBJ2-1): EPEVTQTPSHQVTQMGQEVILRCVPISNHLYFYWYRQILGQKVEFLVSFYNNEISEKSEIFDDQFSVERPDGSNFTLKIRSTKLEDSAMYFCASTVRGGEGYNEQFFGPGTRLTVL.

V and J are TRBV9 and TRBJ1-1; 10 bases match TRBD1. The V and J ends lost 4 bases and 2 bases, in that order; junction bases with no gene match: 8. The CDR3 totals 16 residues. Germline assignment: CDR1 SGDLS and CDR2 YYNGEE. For the CDR3, the DNA is TGTGCCAGCAGCTCCAGGACAGGGGGAGGAAACACTGAAGCTTTCTTT. It codes for CASSSRTGGGNTEAFF.